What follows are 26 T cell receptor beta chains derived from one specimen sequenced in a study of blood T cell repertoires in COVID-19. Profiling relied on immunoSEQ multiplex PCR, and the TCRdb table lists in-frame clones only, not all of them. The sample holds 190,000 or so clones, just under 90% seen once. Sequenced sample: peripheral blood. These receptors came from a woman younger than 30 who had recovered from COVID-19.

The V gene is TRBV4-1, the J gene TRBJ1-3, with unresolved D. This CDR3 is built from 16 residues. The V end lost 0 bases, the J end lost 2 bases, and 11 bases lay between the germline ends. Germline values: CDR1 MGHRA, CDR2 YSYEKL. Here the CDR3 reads CASSQDWPGTGNTIYF. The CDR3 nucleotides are TGCGCCAGCAGCCAAGATTGGCCAGGCACTGGAAACACCATATATTTT.

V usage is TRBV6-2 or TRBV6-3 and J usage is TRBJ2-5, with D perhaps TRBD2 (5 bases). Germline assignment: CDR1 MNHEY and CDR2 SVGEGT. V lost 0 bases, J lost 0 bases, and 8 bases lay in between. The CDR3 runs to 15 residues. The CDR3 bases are TGTGCCAGCAGTTACTCGTGGCGGGACCAAGAGACCCAGTACTTC. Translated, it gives CASSYSWRDQETQYF.

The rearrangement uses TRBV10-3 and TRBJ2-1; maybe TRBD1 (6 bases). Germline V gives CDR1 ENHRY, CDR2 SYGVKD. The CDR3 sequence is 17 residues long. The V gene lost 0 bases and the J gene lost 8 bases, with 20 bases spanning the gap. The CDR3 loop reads CAISESEGHVLTHEQFF. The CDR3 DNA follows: TGTGCCATCAGTGAGTCTGAGGGACACGTCCTGACTCATGAGCAGTTCTTC.

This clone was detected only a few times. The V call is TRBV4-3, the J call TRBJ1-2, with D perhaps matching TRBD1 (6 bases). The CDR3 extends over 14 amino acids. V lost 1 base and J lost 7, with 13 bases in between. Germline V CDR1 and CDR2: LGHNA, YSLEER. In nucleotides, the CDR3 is TGCGCCAGCAGCCAAGGTCTAGGGGGTGGTGGCTACACCTTC. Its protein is CASSQGLGGGGYTF.

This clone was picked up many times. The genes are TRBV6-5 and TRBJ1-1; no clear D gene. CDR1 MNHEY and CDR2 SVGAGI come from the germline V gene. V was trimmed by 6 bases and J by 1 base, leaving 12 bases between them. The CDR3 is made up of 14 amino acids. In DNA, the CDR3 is TGTGCCAGCAGCCCCTGGGCTGAGAACACTGAAGCTTTCTTT. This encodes CASSPWAENTEAFF.

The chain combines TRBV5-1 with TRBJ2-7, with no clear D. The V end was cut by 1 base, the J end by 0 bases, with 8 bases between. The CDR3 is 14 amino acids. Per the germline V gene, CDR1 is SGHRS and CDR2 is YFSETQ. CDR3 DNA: TGCGCCAGCAGCTTGCCGGAGAGCTCCTACGAGCAGTACTTC. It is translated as CASSLPESSYEQYF.

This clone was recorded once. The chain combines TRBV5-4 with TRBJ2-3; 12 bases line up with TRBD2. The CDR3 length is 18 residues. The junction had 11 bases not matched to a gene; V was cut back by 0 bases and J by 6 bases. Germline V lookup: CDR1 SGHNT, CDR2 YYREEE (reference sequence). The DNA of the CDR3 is TGTGCCAGCAGCTTGGGGCTAGCGGGGGGGCGAGTAGGGGATACGCAGTATTTT. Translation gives CASSLGLAGGRVGDTQYF.

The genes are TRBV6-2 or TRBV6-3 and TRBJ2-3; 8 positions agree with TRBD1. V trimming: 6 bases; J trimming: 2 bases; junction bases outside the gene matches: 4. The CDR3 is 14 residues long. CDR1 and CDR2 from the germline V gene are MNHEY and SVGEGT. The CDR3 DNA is TGTGCCAGCAGCCGGGGACAGGTCACAGATACGCAGTATTTT. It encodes CASSRGQVTDTQYF.

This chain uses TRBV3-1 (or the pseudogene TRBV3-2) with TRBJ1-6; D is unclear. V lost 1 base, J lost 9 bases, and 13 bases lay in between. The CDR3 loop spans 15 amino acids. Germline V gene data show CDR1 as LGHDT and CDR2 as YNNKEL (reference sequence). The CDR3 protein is CASSQVGLSGSPLHF. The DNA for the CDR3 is TGTGCCAGCAGCCAAGTTGGGTTGTCGGGTTCACCCCTCCACTTT.

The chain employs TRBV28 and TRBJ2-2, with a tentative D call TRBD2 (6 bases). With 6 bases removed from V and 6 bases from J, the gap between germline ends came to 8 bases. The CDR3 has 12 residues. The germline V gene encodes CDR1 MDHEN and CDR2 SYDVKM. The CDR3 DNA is TGTGCCAGCAGGCTAGCGCCCGGGGAGCTGTTTTTT. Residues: CASRLAPGELFF.

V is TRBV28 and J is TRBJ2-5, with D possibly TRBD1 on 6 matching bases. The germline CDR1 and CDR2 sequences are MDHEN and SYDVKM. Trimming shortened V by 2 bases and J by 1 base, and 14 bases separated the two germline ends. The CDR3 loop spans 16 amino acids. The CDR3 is CASSLPRTDLQETQYF. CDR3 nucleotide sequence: TGTGCCAGCAGTTTACCCCGGACAGACCTCCAAGAGACCCAGTACTTC. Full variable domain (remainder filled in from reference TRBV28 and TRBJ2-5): DVKVTQSSRYLVKRTGEKVFLECVQDMDHENMFWYRQDPGLGLRLIYFSYDVKMKEKGDIPEGYSVSREKKERFSLILESASTNQTSMYLCASSLPRTDLQETQYFGPGTRLLVL.

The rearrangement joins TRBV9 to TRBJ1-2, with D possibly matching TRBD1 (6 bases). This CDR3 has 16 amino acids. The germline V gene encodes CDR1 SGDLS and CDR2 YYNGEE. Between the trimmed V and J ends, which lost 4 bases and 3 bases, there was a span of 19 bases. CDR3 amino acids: CASSPSDSRVYYGYTF. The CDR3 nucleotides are TGTGCCAGCAGCCCGTCGGACAGTCGTGTTTACTATGGCTACACCTTC. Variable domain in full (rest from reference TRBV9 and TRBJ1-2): DSGVTQTPKHLITATGQRVTLRCSPRSGDLSVYWYQQSLDQGLQFLIQYYNGEERAKGNILERFSAQQFPDLHSELNLSSLELGDSALYFCASSPSDSRVYYGYTFGSGTRLTVV.

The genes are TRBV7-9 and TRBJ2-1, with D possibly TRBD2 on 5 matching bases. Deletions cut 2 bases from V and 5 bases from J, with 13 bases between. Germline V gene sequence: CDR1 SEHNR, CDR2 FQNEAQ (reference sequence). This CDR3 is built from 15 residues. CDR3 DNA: TGTGCCAGCAGCTTATATTTGTTACTAGACAATGAGCAGTTCTTC. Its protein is CASSLYLLLDNEQFF.

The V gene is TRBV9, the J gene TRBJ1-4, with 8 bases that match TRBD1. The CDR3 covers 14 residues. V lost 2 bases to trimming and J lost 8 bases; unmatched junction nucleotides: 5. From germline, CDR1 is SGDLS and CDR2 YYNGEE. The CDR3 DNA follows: TGTGCCAGCAGCGTGACAGGGGATGGGGAAAAACTGTTTTTT. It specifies CASSVTGDGEKLFF.

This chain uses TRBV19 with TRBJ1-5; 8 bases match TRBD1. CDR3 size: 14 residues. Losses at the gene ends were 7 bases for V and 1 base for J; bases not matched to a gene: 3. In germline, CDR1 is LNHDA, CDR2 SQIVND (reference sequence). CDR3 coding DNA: TGTGCCAGTAAGAGACAGGGGAGCAATCAGCCCCAGCATTTT. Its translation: CASKRQGSNQPQHF.

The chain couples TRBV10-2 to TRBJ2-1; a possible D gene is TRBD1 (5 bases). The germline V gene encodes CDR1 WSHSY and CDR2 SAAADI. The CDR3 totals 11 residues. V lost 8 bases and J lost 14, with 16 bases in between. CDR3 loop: CASGLQVPEFF. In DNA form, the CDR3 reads TGCGCCAGCGGGTTACAGGTCCCCGAGTTCTTC.

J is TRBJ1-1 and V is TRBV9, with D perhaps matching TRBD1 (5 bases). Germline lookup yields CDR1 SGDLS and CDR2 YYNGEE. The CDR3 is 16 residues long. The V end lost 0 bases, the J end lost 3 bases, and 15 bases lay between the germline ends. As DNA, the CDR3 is TGTGCCAGCAGCGTAGCTCTAGACAGCATCTACACTGAAGCTTTCTTT. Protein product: CASSVALDSIYTEAFF.

The CDR3 is CASSPGSGDEQFF. The CDR3 nucleotides read TGTGCCAGCTCACCAGGTAGCGGGGACGAGCAGTTCTTC. V and J are TRBV18 and TRBJ2-1, with 8 bases that match TRBD2. Germline V gives CDR1 KGHSH, CDR2 LQKENI. The CDR3 has 13 residues. The junction had 4 bases not matched to a gene; V was cut back by 2 bases and J by 10 bases.

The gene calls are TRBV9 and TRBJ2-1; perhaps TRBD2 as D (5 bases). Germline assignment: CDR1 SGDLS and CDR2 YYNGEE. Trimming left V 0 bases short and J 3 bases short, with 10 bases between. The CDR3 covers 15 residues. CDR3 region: CASSVGLTHYNEQFF. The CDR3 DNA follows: TGTGCCAGCAGCGTAGGACTAACCCACTACAATGAGCAGTTCTTC.

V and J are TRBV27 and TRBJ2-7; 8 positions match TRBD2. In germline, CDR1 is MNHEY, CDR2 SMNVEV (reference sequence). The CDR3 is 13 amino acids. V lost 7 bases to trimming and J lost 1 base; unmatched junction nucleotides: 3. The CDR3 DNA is TGTGCCAGCACCCTAGCGGGTTCCTACGAGCAGTACGTC. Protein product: CASTLAGSYEQYV.

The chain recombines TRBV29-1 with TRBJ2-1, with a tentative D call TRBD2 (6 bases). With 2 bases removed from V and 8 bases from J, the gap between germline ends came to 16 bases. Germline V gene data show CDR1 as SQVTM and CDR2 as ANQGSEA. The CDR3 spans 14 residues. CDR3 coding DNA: TGCAGCGTTGAATGGGCGGGGTGGATGTATGAGCAGTTCTTC. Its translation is CSVEWAGWMYEQFF.

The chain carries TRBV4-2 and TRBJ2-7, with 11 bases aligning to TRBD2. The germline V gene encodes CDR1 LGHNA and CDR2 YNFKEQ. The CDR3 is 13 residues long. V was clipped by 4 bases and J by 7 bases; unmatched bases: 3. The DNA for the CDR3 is TGTGCCAGCAGCCGAGGACTAGCGGGTGAGCAGTACTTC. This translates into CASSRGLAGEQYF.

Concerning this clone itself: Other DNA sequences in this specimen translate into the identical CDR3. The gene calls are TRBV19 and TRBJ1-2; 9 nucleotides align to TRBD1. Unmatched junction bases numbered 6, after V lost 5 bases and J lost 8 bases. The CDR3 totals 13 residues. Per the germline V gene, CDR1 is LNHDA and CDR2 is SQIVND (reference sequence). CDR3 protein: CASSPGTGNGYTF. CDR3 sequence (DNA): TGTGCCAGTAGTCCCGGGACAGGGAACGGCTACACCTTC. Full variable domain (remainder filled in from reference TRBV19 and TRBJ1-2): DGGITQSPKYLFRKEGQNVTLSCEQNLNHDAMYWYRQDPGQGLRLIYYSQIVNDFQKGDIAEGYSVSREKKESFPLTVTSAQKNPTAFYLCASSPGTGNGYTFGSGTRLTVV.

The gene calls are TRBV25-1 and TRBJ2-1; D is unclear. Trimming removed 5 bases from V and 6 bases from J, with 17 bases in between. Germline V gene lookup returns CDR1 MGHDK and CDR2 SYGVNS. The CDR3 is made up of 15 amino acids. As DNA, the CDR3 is TGTGCCAGCAGTTCCCCAGAGGTTGACGTCAATGAGCAGTTCTTC. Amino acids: CASSSPEVDVNEQFF. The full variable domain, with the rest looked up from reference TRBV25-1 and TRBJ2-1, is EADIYQTPRYLVIGTGKKITLECSQTMGHDKMYWYQQDPGMELHLIHYSYGVNSTEKGDLSSESTVSRIRTEHFPLTLESARPSHTSQYLCASSSPEVDVNEQFFGPGTRLTVL.

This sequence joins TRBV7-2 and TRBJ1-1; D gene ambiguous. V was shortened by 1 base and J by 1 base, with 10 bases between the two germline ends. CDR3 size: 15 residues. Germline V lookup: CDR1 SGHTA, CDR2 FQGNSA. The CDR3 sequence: CASSLVPGANTEAFF. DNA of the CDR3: TGTGCCAGCAGCTTAGTCCCGGGAGCGAACACTGAAGCTTTCTTT. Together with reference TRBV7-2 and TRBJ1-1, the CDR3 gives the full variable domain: GAGVSQSPSNKVTEKGKDVELRCDPISGHTALYWYRQSLGQGLEFLIYFQGNSAPDKSGLPSDRFSAERTGGSVSTLTIQRTQQEDSAVYLCASSLVPGANTEAFFGQGTRLTVV.

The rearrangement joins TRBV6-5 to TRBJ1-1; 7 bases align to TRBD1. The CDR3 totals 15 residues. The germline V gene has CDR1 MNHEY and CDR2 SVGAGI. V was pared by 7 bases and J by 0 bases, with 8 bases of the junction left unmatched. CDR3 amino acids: CASTRGVVMNTEAFF. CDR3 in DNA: TGTGCCAGCACCAGGGGGGTAGTAATGAACACTGAAGCTTTCTTT.